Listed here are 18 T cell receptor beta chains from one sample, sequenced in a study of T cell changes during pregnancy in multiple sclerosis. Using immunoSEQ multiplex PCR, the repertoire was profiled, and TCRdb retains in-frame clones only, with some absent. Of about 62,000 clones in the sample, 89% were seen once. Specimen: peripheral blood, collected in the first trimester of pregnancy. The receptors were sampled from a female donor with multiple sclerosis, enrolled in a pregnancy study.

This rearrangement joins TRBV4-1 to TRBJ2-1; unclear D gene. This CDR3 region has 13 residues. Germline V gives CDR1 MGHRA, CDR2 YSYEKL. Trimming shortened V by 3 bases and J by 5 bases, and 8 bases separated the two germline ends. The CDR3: CASSQGQHNEQFF. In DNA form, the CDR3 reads TGCGCCAGCAGCCAGGGCCAGCACAATGAGCAGTTCTTC.

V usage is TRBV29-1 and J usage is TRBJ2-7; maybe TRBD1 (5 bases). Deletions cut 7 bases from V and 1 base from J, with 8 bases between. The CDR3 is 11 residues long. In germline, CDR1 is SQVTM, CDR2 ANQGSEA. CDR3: CSARQSYEQYF. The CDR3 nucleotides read TGCAGCGCCCGACAGTCCTACGAGCAGTACTTC.

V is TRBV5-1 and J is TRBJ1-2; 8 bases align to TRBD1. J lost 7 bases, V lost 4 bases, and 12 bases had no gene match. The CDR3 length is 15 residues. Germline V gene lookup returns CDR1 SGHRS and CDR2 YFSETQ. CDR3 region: CASSPSTGEGFGYTF. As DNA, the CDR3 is TGCGCCAGCAGCCCCTCGACAGGGGAGGGTTTTGGCTACACCTTC.

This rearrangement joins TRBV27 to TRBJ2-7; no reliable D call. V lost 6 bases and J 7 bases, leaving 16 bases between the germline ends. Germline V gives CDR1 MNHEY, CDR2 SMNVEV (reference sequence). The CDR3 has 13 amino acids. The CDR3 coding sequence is TGTGCCAGCAGCTTCACCCTCTCTAGGGAGCAGTACTTC. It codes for CASSFTLSREQYF.

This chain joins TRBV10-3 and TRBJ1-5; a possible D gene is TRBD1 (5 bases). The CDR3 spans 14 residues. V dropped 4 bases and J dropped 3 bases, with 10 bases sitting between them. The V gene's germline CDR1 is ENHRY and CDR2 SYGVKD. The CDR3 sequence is CAISVGQVNQPQHF. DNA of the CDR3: TGTGCCATCAGTGTTGGACAAGTCAATCAGCCCCAGCATTTT.

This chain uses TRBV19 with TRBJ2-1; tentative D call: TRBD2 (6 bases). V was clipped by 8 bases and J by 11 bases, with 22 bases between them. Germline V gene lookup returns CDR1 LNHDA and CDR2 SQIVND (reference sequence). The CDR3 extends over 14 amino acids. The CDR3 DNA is TGTGCCAGTTTGCCTTTAGATGGCGGGATTAAGCAGTTCTTC. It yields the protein CASLPLDGGIKQFF.

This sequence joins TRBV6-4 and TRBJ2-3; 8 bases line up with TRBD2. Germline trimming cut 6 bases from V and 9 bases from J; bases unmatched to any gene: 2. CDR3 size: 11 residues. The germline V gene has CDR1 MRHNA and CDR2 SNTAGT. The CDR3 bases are TGTGCCAGCAGCCGCGGGGGGACGCAGTATTTT. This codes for CASSRGGTQYF.

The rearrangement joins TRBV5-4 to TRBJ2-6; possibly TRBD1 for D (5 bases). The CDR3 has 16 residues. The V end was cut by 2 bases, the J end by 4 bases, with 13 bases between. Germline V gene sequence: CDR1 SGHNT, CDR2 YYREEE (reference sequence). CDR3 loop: CASSLFRAAGANVLTF. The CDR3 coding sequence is TGTGCCAGCAGCTTATTCAGGGCTGCCGGGGCCAACGTCCTGACTTTC.

CDR3 in amino acids: CASTIRGVIYEQYF. The CDR3 DNA reads TGTGCCAGCACAATACGGGGAGTAATCTACGAGCAGTACTTC. The V call is TRBV5-4, the J call TRBJ2-7; tentative D call: TRBD2 (5 bases). The V gene's germline CDR1 is SGHNT and CDR2 YYREEE (reference sequence). Trimming left V 6 bases short and J 3 bases short, with 16 bases between. This CDR3 comprises 14 residues. Full variable domain (rest looked up from reference TRBV5-4 and TRBJ2-7): ETGVTQSPTHLIKTRGQQVTLRCSSQSGHNTVSWYQQALGQGPQFIFQYYREEENGRGNFPPRFSGLQFPNYSSELNVNALELDDSALYLCASTIRGVIYEQYFGPGTRLTVT.

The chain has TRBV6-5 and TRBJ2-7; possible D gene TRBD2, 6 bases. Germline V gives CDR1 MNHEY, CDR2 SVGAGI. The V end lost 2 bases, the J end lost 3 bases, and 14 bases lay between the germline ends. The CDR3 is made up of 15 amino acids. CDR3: CASSYRPSEIYEQYF. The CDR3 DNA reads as TGTGCCAGCAGTTACCGTCCTAGCGAGATCTACGAGCAGTACTTC.

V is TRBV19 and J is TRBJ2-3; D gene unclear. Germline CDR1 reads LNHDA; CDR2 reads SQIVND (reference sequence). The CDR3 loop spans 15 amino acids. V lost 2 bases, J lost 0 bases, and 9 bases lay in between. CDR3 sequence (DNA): TGTGCCAGTAGTATAATCCCTCCTAGCACAGATACGCAGTATTTT. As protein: CASSIIPPSTDTQYF.

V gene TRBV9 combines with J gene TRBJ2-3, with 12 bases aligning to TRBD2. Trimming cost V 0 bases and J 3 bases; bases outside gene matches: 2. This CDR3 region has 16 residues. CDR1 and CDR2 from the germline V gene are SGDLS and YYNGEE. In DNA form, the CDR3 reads TGTGCCAGCAGCGTAGGACTAGCGGGAGTGACAGATACGCAGTATTTT. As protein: CASSVGLAGVTDTQYF.

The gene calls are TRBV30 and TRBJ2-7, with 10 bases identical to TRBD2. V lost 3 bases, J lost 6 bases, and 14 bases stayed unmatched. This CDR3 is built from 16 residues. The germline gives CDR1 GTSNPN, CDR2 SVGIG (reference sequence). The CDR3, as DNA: TGTGCCTGGAGGGGGCGTAGGCTAGCGGGAGTAGGCGAGCAGTACTTC. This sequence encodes CAWRGRRLAGVGEQYF.

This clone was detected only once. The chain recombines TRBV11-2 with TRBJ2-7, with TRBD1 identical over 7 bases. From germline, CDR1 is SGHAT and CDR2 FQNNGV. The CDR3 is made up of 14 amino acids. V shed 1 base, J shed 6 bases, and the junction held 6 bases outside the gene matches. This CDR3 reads CASSLVEGAVEQYF. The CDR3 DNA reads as TGTGCCAGCAGCTTAGTCGAGGGGGCGGTCGAGCAGTACTTC.

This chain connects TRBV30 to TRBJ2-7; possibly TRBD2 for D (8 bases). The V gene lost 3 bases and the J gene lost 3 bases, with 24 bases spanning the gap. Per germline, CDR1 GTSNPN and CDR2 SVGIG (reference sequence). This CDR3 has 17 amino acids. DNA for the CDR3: TGTGCCTGGAGCTCCGGGACAGCTGCCGCGGGGGGCTACGAGCAGTACTTC. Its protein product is CAWSSGTAAAGGYEQYF.

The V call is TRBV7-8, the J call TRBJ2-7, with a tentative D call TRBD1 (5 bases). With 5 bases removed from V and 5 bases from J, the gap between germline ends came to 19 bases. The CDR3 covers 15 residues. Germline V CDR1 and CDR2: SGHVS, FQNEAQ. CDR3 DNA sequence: TGTGCCAGCAGCCCGTGGGGCCTAAACTTCGACGAGCAGTACTTC. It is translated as CASSPWGLNFDEQYF.

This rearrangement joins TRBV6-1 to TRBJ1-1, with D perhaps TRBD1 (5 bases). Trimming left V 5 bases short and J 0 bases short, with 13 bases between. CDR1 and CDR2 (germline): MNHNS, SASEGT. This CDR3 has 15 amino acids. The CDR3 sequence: CASSTTTAMNTEAFF. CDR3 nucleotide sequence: TGTGCCAGCAGTACTACGACAGCCATGAACACTGAAGCTTTCTTT.

The DNA of the CDR3 is TGTGCCAGCATATCGAGAGACCGGGAAGAAGGCGAGCAGTACTTC. It translates to CASISRDREEGEQYF. The V gene is TRBV6-1, the J gene TRBJ2-7; TRBD2 is a possible D gene (5 bases). V lost 7 bases to trimming and J lost 6 bases, with 22 bases between them. The length of the CDR3 is 15 residues. Germline-derived CDR1 and CDR2 are MNHNS and SASEGT.